Each of the 28 T cell receptor beta chains below was sequenced from the same sample in a study of T cells after yellow fever vaccination. A single record per CDR3 protein comes from TCRdb applying MiXCR to the 5' RACE reads. The sample holds 510,000 or so distinct CDR3 sequences, 15% to 20% seen once. Specimen: PBMCs, collected 15 days after the yellow fever booster vaccination. These receptors came from a man younger than 40 who received the YFV17D yellow fever vaccine.

The CDR3: CSAVLAGVGETQYF. CDR3 DNA: TGCAGTGCTGTCCTAGCGGGAGTAGGAGAGACCCAGTACTTC. This chain connects TRBV20-1 to TRBJ2-5; TRBD2 matches 10 bases. The germline CDR1 and CDR2 sequences are DFQATT and SNEGSKA (reference sequence). The CDR3 consists of 14 residues. The J segment lost 4 bases and the V segment lost 5 bases, leaving 7 bases of the junction unmatched.

The V gene is TRBV4-3, the J gene TRBJ2-1; D ambiguous. CDR1 is LGHNA and CDR2 is YSLEER in the germline V gene. The CDR3 has 14 residues. The V gene lost 0 bases and the J gene lost 6 bases, with 9 bases spanning the gap. In nucleotides, the CDR3 is TGCGCCAGCAGCCAAGATATTGGGCTCAATGAGCAGTTCTTC. Its protein product is CASSQDIGLNEQFF.

This clonotype occurred a few times. The chain employs TRBV20-1 and TRBJ2-1, with TRBD2 matching over 11 bases. From germline, CDR1 is DFQATT and CDR2 SNEGSKA (reference sequence). CDR3 size: 15 residues. After removal of 5 bases from V and 2 bases from J, the junction contained 5 bases not matched to a gene. The CDR3 region is CSAQTSGIAYNEQFF. The DNA for the CDR3 is TGCAGTGCTCAGACTAGCGGGATCGCCTACAATGAGCAGTTCTTC.

This clonotype was found a few times. The chain's CDR3 is CAISSGESETQYF. DNA for the CDR3: TGTGCCATCAGTTCAGGGGAATCGGAGACCCAGTACTTC. The rearrangement uses TRBV10-3 and TRBJ2-5; tentatively, D is TRBD1 (6 bases). V was shortened by 5 bases and J by 5 bases, with 12 bases between the two germline ends. This CDR3 has 13 amino acids. The germline V gene has CDR1 ENHRY and CDR2 SYGVKD.

The chain recombines TRBV20-1 with TRBJ2-1; D uncertain. CDR1 DFQATT and CDR2 SNEGSKA come from the germline V gene (reference sequence). This CDR3 has 10 residues. The CDR3 reads CSAHPEKQFF. CDR3 sequence (DNA): TGCAGCGCCCATCCGGAAAAGCAGTTCTTC.

This sequence joins TRBV27 and TRBJ2-7, with TRBD1 as a possible D gene (6 bases). From germline, CDR1 is MNHEY and CDR2 SMNVEV (reference sequence). The CDR3 runs 16 residues. V was cut by 2 bases and J by 0 bases, with 14 bases left in between. The CDR3 spells CASSLRAGVYSYEQYF. CDR3 bases: TGTGCCAGCAGTTTAAGAGCAGGGGTATACTCCTACGAGCAGTACTTC.

This clonotype was observed a handful of times. The V gene is TRBV20-1, the J gene TRBJ2-1, with 10 bases lining up with TRBD2. V gave up 5 bases and J gave up 3 bases; unmatched junction bases: 4. This CDR3 is 14 amino acids long. Germline lookup yields CDR1 DFQATT and CDR2 SNEGSKA (reference sequence). CDR3 coding DNA: TGCAGTGCTGGCGCTAGCGGGGGCTACAATGAGCAGTTCTTC. It codes for CSAGASGGYNEQFF.

This clonotype was seen more than once but under ten times. The chain uses TRBV7-2 and TRBJ2-3; possibly TRBD1 for D (6 bases). With 4 bases removed from V and 0 bases from J, the gap between germline ends came to 17 bases. The germline V gene encodes CDR1 SGHTA and CDR2 FQGNSA. The CDR3 contains 17 residues. CDR3 protein: CASSSLSAGESTDTQYF. In nucleotides, the CDR3 is TGTGCCAGCAGCTCCCTTAGCGCAGGGGAGAGCACAGATACGCAGTATTTT.

In the case of this clonotype: At one end the junction does not follow the germline gene, possibly because of a read error. The rearrangement joins TRBV29-1 to TRBJ2-2; possibly TRBD2 for D (6 bases). This CDR3 comprises 15 residues. Germline CDR1 SQVTM, CDR2 ANQGSEA. CDR3 nucleotide sequence: TGCAGCGTTGAACCCGGGAGACCGAACTCCGGGGAGCTGTTTTTT. As protein: CSVEPGRPNSGELFF.

CDR3 protein: CASSFWGPGQPQHF. The CDR3 DNA follows: TGTGCCAGCAGTTTTTGGGGGCCGGGTCAGCCCCAGCATTTT. The chain has TRBV27 and TRBJ1-5, with D tentatively TRBD1 (6 bases). CDR1 and CDR2 (germline): MNHEY, SMNVEV (reference sequence). The CDR3 contains 14 residues. Trimming shortened V by 3 bases and J by 6 bases, and 12 bases separated the two germline ends.

The sample holds a few counts of this clonotype. V and J are TRBV10-1 and TRBJ2-3; either TRBD1 or TRBD2 may supply D (5 bases each). CDR1 is WNHNN, CDR2 SYGVQD, per germline (reference sequence). The CDR3 is 15 residues long. Between the trimmed V and J ends, which lost 3 bases and 1 base, there was a span of 11 bases. CDR3 DNA: TGCGCCAGCAGTGAACCCGGGACGCGCACAGATACGCAGTATTTT. Protein sequence: CASSEPGTRTDTQYF.

This clonotype has just a few counts. V usage is TRBV29-1 and J usage is TRBJ1-1; D remains unclear. Germline-derived CDR1 and CDR2 are SQVTM and ANQGSEA. Trimming shortened V by 7 bases and J by 6 bases, and 12 bases separated the two germline ends. The CDR3 has 11 residues. This CDR3 is CSAATDSEAFF. CDR3 DNA: TGCAGCGCCGCGACTGACTCTGAAGCTTTCTTT.

This clonotype was seen only a few times. The rearrangement links TRBV6-5 to TRBJ2-3; TRBD2 might be the D (6 bases). CDR1 and CDR2 (germline): MNHEY, SVGAGI. The CDR3 extends over 12 amino acids. V was pared by 8 bases and J by 13 bases, with 19 bases between. The CDR3 is CASRGLPTGEYF. The CDR3 DNA reads TGTGCCAGCCGGGGACTCCCAACGGGAGAGTATTTT.

This clonotype was found once. The V gene is TRBV29-1, the J gene TRBJ2-7; D remains ambiguous. V was cut by 0 bases and J by 6 bases, with 6 bases left in between. This CDR3 comprises 11 residues. Germline V gene data show CDR1 as SQVTM and CDR2 as ANQGSEA. The DNA for the CDR3 is TGCAGCGTTGAAGATCTGACCGAGCAGTACTTC. Its translation is CSVEDLTEQYF.

The chain employs TRBV19 and TRBJ2-7; 8 nucleotides match TRBD1. This CDR3 has 14 residues. Germline V gives CDR1 LNHDA, CDR2 SQIVND (reference sequence). V was pared by 7 bases and J by 5 bases, with 10 bases of the junction left unmatched. The CDR3 region is CASKSGRGLDEQYF. In DNA form, the CDR3 reads TGTGCCAGTAAATCCGGCAGGGGGCTCGACGAGCAGTACTTC.

J is TRBJ2-1 and V is TRBV6-5, with 8 bases matching TRBD2. V was clipped by 1 base and J by 8 bases; unmatched bases: 1. From germline, CDR1 is MNHEY and CDR2 SVGAGI. The CDR3 totals 13 residues. As DNA, the CDR3 is TGTGCCAGCAGTTACTTACTAGCGGATGAGCAGTTCTTC. Encoded protein: CASSYLLADEQFF.

This clonotype was seen only a few times. The chain carries TRBV27 and TRBJ2-7, with TRBD2 identical over 7 bases. The V segment lost 2 bases and the J segment 4 bases; nucleotides outside the gene matches: 8. Germline V gives CDR1 MNHEY, CDR2 SMNVEV (reference sequence). The CDR3 runs to 15 residues. CDR3 coding DNA: TGTGCCAGCAGTTTAAGTAGCCGGGGGGTATACGAGCAGTACTTC. It translates to CASSLSSRGVYEQYF.

A few counts support this clonotype. CDR3 sequence: CASSAGGDGKTNTGELFF. The CDR3 DNA is TGTGCCAGCAGCGCAGGGGGGGACGGTAAAACGAACACCGGGGAGCTGTTTTTT. The chain links TRBV2 to TRBJ2-2; D may be TRBD1 or TRBD2 (7 bases each). V lost 6 bases to trimming and J lost 0 bases, with 20 bases between them. The CDR3 totals 18 residues. Per germline, CDR1 SNHLY and CDR2 FYNNEI.

The count of this clonotype is one. This chain uses TRBV4-1 with TRBJ1-2, with D maybe TRBD1 (5 bases). This CDR3 is 15 amino acids long. Per germline, CDR1 MGHRA and CDR2 YSYEKL. V was cut by 1 base and J by 3 bases, with 12 bases left in between. The CDR3, as DNA: TGCGCCAGCAGCCAAGGGGGGGGAGATTACTATGGCTACACCTTC. Its protein product is CASSQGGGDYYGYTF.

This clonotype was detected once. The CDR3 here is CASSSGVGAKQYF. CDR3 DNA sequence: TGTGCCAGCAGCTCAGGAGTGGGGGCCAAGCAGTACTTC. This chain links TRBV9 with TRBJ2-7, with a tentative D call TRBD1 (6 bases). The CDR3 covers 13 residues. Germline CDR1 is SGDLS and CDR2 is YYNGEE. V was pared by 4 bases and J by 8 bases, with 16 bases between.

This clonotype has more than one count but fewer than ten. The J gene is TRBJ2-1, the V gene TRBV28; no clear D. Germline V gene data show CDR1 as MDHEN and CDR2 as SYDVKM. CDR3 length: 14 residues. Trimming cost V 2 bases and J 7 bases, with 12 bases left between them. The CDR3 is CASSLVDHQNEQFF. In nucleotides, the CDR3 is TGTGCCAGCAGTTTAGTGGACCACCAAAATGAGCAGTTCTTC.

This clonotype has just a few counts. The V gene is TRBV7-9, the J gene TRBJ2-1, with TRBD2 matching over 11 bases. V shed 5 bases, J shed 7 bases, and the junction held 10 bases outside the gene matches. CDR3 size: 16 residues. In germline, CDR1 is SEHNR, CDR2 FQNEAQ (reference sequence). CDR3 bases: TGTGCCAGCAGCCTACCCCGACTAGCGGGAAGGAATGAGCAGTTCTTC. Its translation: CASSLPRLAGRNEQFF. Using reference TRBV7-9 and TRBJ2-1 for the parts outside the CDR3, the full variable domain is DTGVSQNPRHKITKRGQNVTFRCDPISEHNRLYWYRQTLGQGPEFLTYFQNEAQLEKSRLLSDRFSAERPKGSFSTLEIQRTEQGDSAMYLCASSLPRLAGRNEQFFGPGTRLTVL.

This rearrangement joins TRBV4-3 to TRBJ2-3; D remains ambiguous. Between the trimmed V and J ends, which lost 0 bases and 6 bases, there was a span of 16 bases. Germline V gene data show CDR1 as LGHNA and CDR2 as YSLEER. The CDR3 has 16 residues. DNA for the CDR3: TGCGCCAGCAGCCAAGATTTCGTACCCGGGTCTGATACGCAGTATTTT. Its protein product is CASSQDFVPGSDTQYF.

This clonotype was counted a few times. This chain links TRBV7-9 with TRBJ2-7, with TRBD2 identical over 7 bases. V dropped 5 bases and J dropped 4; count of bases not matched to a gene: 17. The CDR3 has 17 residues. Germline-derived CDR1 and CDR2 are SEHNR and FQNEAQ (reference sequence). The CDR3 nucleotides read TGTGCCAGCAGCGGGACTGCACCTTCGGGACTAACGTACGAGCAGTACTTC. It specifies CASSGTAPSGLTYEQYF.

This chain connects TRBV7-8 to TRBJ2-1, with TRBD2 matching over 7 bases. The V and J ends lost 5 bases and 3 bases, in that order; junction bases with no gene match: 7. The CDR3 loop spans 15 amino acids. The germline V gene encodes CDR1 SGHVS and CDR2 FQNEAQ. The CDR3 spells CASSKRASGYNEQFF. The CDR3 DNA reads as TGTGCCAGCAGCAAAAGGGCTAGCGGCTACAATGAGCAGTTCTTC.

This clonotype has more than one count but fewer than ten. This rearrangement joins TRBV20-1 to TRBJ2-3; possibly TRBD1 for D (5 bases). CDR1 and CDR2 from the germline V gene are DFQATT and SNEGSKA (reference sequence). The CDR3 length is 13 residues. The V gene lost 6 bases and the J gene lost 5 bases, with 15 bases spanning the gap. CDR3 in DNA: TGCAGTGCCACTCTGACAGCTAAAGATACGCAGTATTTT. Translation gives CSATLTAKDTQYF.

The chain is built from TRBV6-5 and TRBJ2-1; TRBD2 matches 16 bases. Germline V CDR1 and CDR2: MNHEY, SVGAGI. There are 17 residues in the CDR3. V gave up 2 bases and J gave up 4 bases; unmatched junction bases: 2. The CDR3: CASSYGTSGREYNEQFF. Here the CDR3 DNA reads TGTGCCAGCAGTTACGGGACTAGCGGGAGGGAATACAATGAGCAGTTCTTC.

The sample holds a few counts of this clonotype. The chain uses TRBV6-6 and TRBJ2-3, with no clear D. The germline V gene encodes CDR1 MNHNY and CDR2 SVGAGI (reference sequence). This CDR3 is built from 15 residues. V was shortened by 6 bases and J by 2 bases, with 15 bases between the two germline ends. The CDR3 protein is CASRLLQSNTDTQYF. CDR3 coding DNA: TGTGCCAGCAGACTCCTACAGAGCAACACAGATACGCAGTATTTT.